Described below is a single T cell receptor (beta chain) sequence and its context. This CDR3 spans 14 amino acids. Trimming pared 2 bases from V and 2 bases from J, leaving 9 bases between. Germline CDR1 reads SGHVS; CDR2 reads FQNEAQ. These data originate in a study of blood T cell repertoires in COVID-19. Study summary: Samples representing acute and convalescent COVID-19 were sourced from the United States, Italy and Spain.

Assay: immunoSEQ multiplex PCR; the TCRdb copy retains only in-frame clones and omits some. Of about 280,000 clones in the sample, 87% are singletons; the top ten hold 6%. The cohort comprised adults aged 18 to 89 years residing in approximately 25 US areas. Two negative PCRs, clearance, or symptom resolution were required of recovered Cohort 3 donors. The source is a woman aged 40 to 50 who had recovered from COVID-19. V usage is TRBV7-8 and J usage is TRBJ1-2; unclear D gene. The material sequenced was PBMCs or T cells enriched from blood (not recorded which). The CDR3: CASSLSGRNYGYTF. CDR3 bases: TGTGCCAGCAGCTTAAGCGGACGAAACTATGGCTACACCTTC.